The 8 T cell receptor beta chains below all came from one sample that was sequenced in a study of cytomegalovirus exposure and HLA in healthy donors (dated by TCRdb to the late 2010s). Receptor libraries were prepared by the immunoSEQ multiplex PCR assay. TCRdb retrieved this table from immuneACCESS and kept in-frame rearrangements only. Not all clones are present; in checked studies, unresolved V genes account for under half, and no reason is known for the remainder. The sample yields about 64,000 clones; roughly 94% were counted once. Of the sample, nearly 6% falls within the top ten clones. The sample was PBMCs. Source of these receptors: a woman aged 18 to 35 in good health and CMV-seropositive.

The chain employs TRBV9 and TRBJ2-2, with TRBD1 matching 7 bases. From germline, CDR1 is SGDLS and CDR2 YYNGEE. Trimming at V came to 4 bases and at J to 8 bases, leaving 2 bases not matched to a gene. This CDR3 is 12 amino acids long. The CDR3 DNA follows: TGTGCCAGCAGCCGACAGGGAGGGGAGCTGTTTTTT. It is translated as CASSRQGGELFF.

The J gene is TRBJ2-7, the V gene TRBV28, with TRBD2 matching 8 bases. The CDR3 covers 15 residues. Trimming at V came to 5 bases and at J to 3 bases, leaving 9 bases not matched to a gene. Looked up from germline, CDR1 is MDHEN and CDR2 is SYDVKM. The CDR3: CASSPSSGRHYEQYF. The CDR3 DNA sequence: TGTGCCAGCAGTCCCTCTAGCGGGCGACACTACGAGCAGTACTTC.

The chain links TRBV9 to TRBJ2-1, with 12 positions matching TRBD2. Per the germline V gene, CDR1 is SGDLS and CDR2 is YYNGEE. The J segment lost 7 bases and the V segment lost 4 bases, leaving 9 bases of the junction unmatched. The CDR3 has 16 residues. As DNA, the CDR3 is TGTGCCAGCAGCCATTCAGGGACTAGCGGGCATAATGAGCAGTTCTTC. This codes for CASSHSGTSGHNEQFF.

CDR3 sequence: CASSLVREGNEQFF. For the CDR3, the DNA is TGTGCCAGCAGTTTAGTCAGGGAAGGGAATGAGCAGTTCTTC. This chain connects TRBV28 to TRBJ2-1, with D maybe TRBD1 (5 bases). The CDR3 has 14 amino acids. The germline V gene encodes CDR1 MDHEN and CDR2 SYDVKM. V was pared by 2 bases and J by 7 bases, with 12 bases between.

The chain recombines TRBV4-1 with TRBJ2-2; D perhaps matches TRBD2 (6 bases). CDR1 is MGHRA and CDR2 is YSYEKL in the germline V gene. CDR3 length equals 16 residues. Trimming took 1 base from V and 2 from J, leaving 11 bases between them. CDR3 region: CASSQVGRINTGELFF. Here the CDR3 DNA reads TGCGCCAGCAGCCAAGTGGGGAGGATTAACACCGGGGAGCTGTTTTTT.

This clone was observed a handful of times. The chain combines TRBV7-2 with TRBJ2-1; 10 bases are a match to TRBD2. CDR3 length equals 14 residues. V shed 5 bases and J 10 bases; nucleotides not matched to a gene: 8. Germline CDR1 SGHTA, CDR2 FQGNSA. The CDR3, as DNA: TGTGCCAGCAGCACTCTAGCGGGAGCGGTCGAGCAGTTCTTC. Translated: CASSTLAGAVEQFF.

The chain is built from TRBV6-5 and TRBJ2-7, with D possibly being TRBD1 (5 bases). The CDR3 is made up of 15 amino acids. The germline CDR1 and CDR2 sequences are MNHEY and SVGAGI. The V end was cut by 5 bases, the J end by 2 bases, with 16 bases between. The chain's CDR3 is CASSQYPQGTYEQYF. The CDR3 bases are TGTGCCAGCAGTCAGTACCCCCAGGGTACCTACGAGCAGTACTTC.

To note about this clone: Mismatch with germline at one junction end may stem from a read error. This rearrangement joins TRBV5-4 to TRBJ2-7; D is perhaps TRBD1 (5 bases). CDR3 length: 14 residues. Germline values: CDR1 SGHNT, CDR2 YYREEE (reference sequence). CDR3 region: CAGSLADRLYEQYF. As DNA, the CDR3 is TGTGCCGGCAGCTTGGCCGACAGACTTTACGAGCAGTACTTC.